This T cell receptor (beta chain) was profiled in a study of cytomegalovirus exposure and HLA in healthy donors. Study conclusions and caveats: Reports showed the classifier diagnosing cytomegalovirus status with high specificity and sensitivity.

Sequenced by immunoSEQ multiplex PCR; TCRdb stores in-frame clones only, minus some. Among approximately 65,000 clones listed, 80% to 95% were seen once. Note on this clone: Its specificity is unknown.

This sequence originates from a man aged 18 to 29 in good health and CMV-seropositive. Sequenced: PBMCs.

In DNA, the CDR3 is TGCGCCAGCAGCTTGGTGGACCTGGGGAGCTCTGGAAACACCATATATTTT. Its protein is CASSLVDLGSSGNTIYF. This chain uses TRBV5-1 with TRBJ1-3; D remains ambiguous. Germline V gene sequence: CDR1 SGHRS, CDR2 YFSETQ. V was pared by 0 bases and J by 0 bases, with 13 bases between. This CDR3 has 17 amino acids.